The entry that follows covers one T cell receptor beta chain sequence. The CDR3 runs 13 residues. Trimming at V came to 5 bases and at J to 9 bases, leaving 6 bases not matched to a gene. This sample was taken from a study of blood T cell repertoires in COVID-19. About the study: From T cells, B-cell-depleted T cells, or PBMCs came the material, which was cDNA or gDNA.

Using immunoSEQ multiplex PCR, the repertoire was profiled, and TCRdb retains in-frame clones only, with some absent. The top ten clones hold about 9% of a sample with around 100,000 clones, 60% to 80% of them seen once. The chain employs TRBV12-3 or TRBV12-4 and TRBJ2-1; 8 positions agree with TRBD2. The receptor was derived from a man in his sixties with active or convalescent COVID-19. Specimen: peripheral blood. CDR3 region: CASSPGLVAEQFF. Written as DNA, the CDR3 is TGTGCCAGCAGTCCGGGACTAGTGGCTGAGCAGTTCTTC.